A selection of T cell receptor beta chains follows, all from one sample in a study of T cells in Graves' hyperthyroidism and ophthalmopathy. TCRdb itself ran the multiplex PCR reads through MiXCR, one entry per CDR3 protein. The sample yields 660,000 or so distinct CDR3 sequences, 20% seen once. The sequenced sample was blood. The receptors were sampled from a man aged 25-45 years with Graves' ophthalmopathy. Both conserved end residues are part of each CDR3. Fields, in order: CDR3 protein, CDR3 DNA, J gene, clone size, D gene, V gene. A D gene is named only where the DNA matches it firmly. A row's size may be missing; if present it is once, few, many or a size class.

cdr3_aa: CSASGDKSDTDTQYF
cdr3_nt: TGCAGTGCTAGCGGTGACAAATCTGACACAGATACGCAGTATTTT
j_call: TRBJ2-3
clone_size: NA
d_call: NA
v_call: TRBV20-1

cdr3_aa: CASSIWGGKDEQFF
cdr3_nt: TGTGCCAGTAGTATATGGGGGGGCAAGGATGAGCAGTTCTTC
j_call: TRBJ2-1
clone_size: NA
d_call: NA
v_call: TRBV19

cdr3_aa: CAISESGLAAANNEQFF
cdr3_nt: TGTGCCATCAGTGAGTCGGGGCTAGCGGCCGCCAACAATGAGCAGTTCTTC
j_call: TRBJ2-1
clone_size: few
d_call: TRBD2
v_call: TRBV10-3

cdr3_aa: CATSTQGPATSTDTQYF
cdr3_nt: TGTGCCACCAGCACCCAAGGCCCCGCCACTAGCACAGATACGCAGTATTTT
j_call: TRBJ2-3
clone_size: once
d_call: NA
v_call: TRBV15

cdr3_aa: CASSPTQGVQETQYF
cdr3_nt: TGTGCCAGCTCACCAACCCAGGGTGTTCAAGAGACCCAGTACTTC
j_call: TRBJ2-5
clone_size: NA
d_call: NA
v_call: TRBV18

cdr3_aa: CASSIIGQGREKLFF
cdr3_nt: TGTGCCAGCAGTATTATTGGGCAGGGTCGCGAAAAACTGTTTTTT
j_call: TRBJ1-4
clone_size: few
d_call: NA
v_call: TRBV27

cdr3_aa: CASSWLAGSPSGQYF
cdr3_nt: TGTGCCAGCAGCTGGTTAGCGGGATCGCCCTCGGGGCAGTACTTC
j_call: TRBJ2-7
clone_size: many
d_call: TRBD2
v_call: TRBV11-2

cdr3_aa: CSALIQGADTEAFF
cdr3_nt: TGCAGTGCTTTAATACAGGGGGCCGACACTGAAGCTTTCTTT
j_call: TRBJ1-1
clone_size: many
d_call: TRBD1
v_call: TRBV20-1

cdr3_aa: CASSSENTEAFF
cdr3_nt: TGTGCCAGCAGTTCAGAGAACACTGAAGCTTTCTTT
j_call: TRBJ1-1
clone_size: many
d_call: NA
v_call: TRBV28

cdr3_aa: CATSFRQGIYNEQFF
cdr3_nt: TGTGCCACCAGCTTCCGACAGGGGATCTACAATGAGCAGTTCTTC
j_call: TRBJ2-1
clone_size: NA
d_call: TRBD1
v_call: TRBV6-1

cdr3_aa: CATSREFRWEGGYTF
cdr3_nt: TGTGCCACCAGCAGAGAATTTCGGTGGGAGGGGGGCTACACCTTC
j_call: TRBJ1-2
clone_size: NA
d_call: NA
v_call: TRBV15

cdr3_aa: CASSFGTGVYTGELFF
cdr3_nt: TGTGCCAGCAGTTTTGGGACAGGGGTTTACACCGGGGAGCTGTTTTTT
j_call: TRBJ2-2
clone_size: many
d_call: TRBD1
v_call: TRBV27

cdr3_aa: CASSLKDRGGFSGETQYF
cdr3_nt: TGTGCCAGCAGCTTAAAGGACAGGGGAGGATTTTCGGGGGAGACCCAGTACTTC
j_call: TRBJ2-5
clone_size: NA
d_call: TRBD1
v_call: TRBV7-9

cdr3_aa: CAISEWGGKDGYTF
cdr3_nt: TGTGCCATCAGTGAATGGGGGGGCAAGGATGGCTACACCTTC
j_call: TRBJ1-2
clone_size: many
d_call: NA
v_call: TRBV10-3

cdr3_aa: CASRVRDTGELFF
cdr3_nt: TGCGCCAGCAGGGTCAGGGACACCGGGGAGCTGTTTTTT
j_call: TRBJ2-2
clone_size: few
d_call: NA
v_call: TRBV10-2

cdr3_aa: CANSSSWNTEAFF
cdr3_nt: TGTGCCAACAGCTCTAGTTGGAACACTGAAGCTTTCTTT
j_call: TRBJ1-1
clone_size: few
d_call: NA
v_call: TRBV14

cdr3_aa: CATSGGQVSQGEQFF
cdr3_nt: TGTGCCACCAGCGGCGGACAGGTCTCCCAGGGGGAGCAGTTCTTC
j_call: TRBJ2-1
clone_size: NA
d_call: TRBD1
v_call: TRBV24-1

cdr3_aa: CASWDRGNYGYTF
cdr3_nt: TGTGCCAGTTGGGACAGGGGGAACTATGGCTACACCTTC
j_call: TRBJ1-2
clone_size: many
d_call: TRBD1
v_call: TRBV2

cdr3_aa: CAWSQQGDTEAFF
cdr3_nt: TGTGCCTGGAGCCAACAGGGGGACACTGAAGCTTTCTTT
j_call: TRBJ1-1
clone_size: many
d_call: TRBD1
v_call: TRBV30

cdr3_aa: CASRGNYGYTF
cdr3_nt: TGTGCCAGTCGGGGGAACTATGGCTACACCTTC
j_call: TRBJ1-2
clone_size: many
d_call: NA
v_call: TRBV9

cdr3_aa: CSAGQGGEAFF
cdr3_nt: TGCAGTGCTGGACAGGGAGGTGAAGCTTTCTTT
j_call: TRBJ1-1
clone_size: NA
d_call: TRBD1
v_call: TRBV20-1

cdr3_aa: CSAENGLAQFSGANVLTF
cdr3_nt: TGCAGTGCTGAGAACGGACTAGCCCAATTCTCTGGGGCCAACGTCCTGACTTTC
j_call: TRBJ2-6
clone_size: NA
d_call: TRBD2
v_call: TRBV20-1

cdr3_aa: CASSLGVSGTEAFF
cdr3_nt: TGTGCCAGCAGCTTAGGTGTGAGTGGGACTGAAGCTTTCTTT
j_call: TRBJ1-1
clone_size: few
d_call: NA
v_call: TRBV7-9

cdr3_aa: CASSLEQGNEQFF
cdr3_nt: TGTGCCAGCAGTTTAGAGCAGGGGAATGAGCAGTTCTTC
j_call: TRBJ2-1
clone_size: NA
d_call: NA
v_call: TRBV28

cdr3_aa: CASSFRQVHQTDYEQYF
cdr3_nt: TGTGCCAGCAGTTTCAGACAGGTCCACCAAACGGACTACGAGCAGTACTTC
j_call: TRBJ2-7
clone_size: many
d_call: NA
v_call: TRBV11-2

cdr3_aa: CASSMTYGTSMSGAKNIQYF
cdr3_nt: TGTGCCAGTAGTATGACCTACGGGACTAGTATGAGTGGGGCCAAAAACATTCAGTACTTC
j_call: TRBJ2-4
clone_size: NA
d_call: TRBD2
v_call: TRBV19

cdr3_aa: CASSPGRSVYNEQFF
cdr3_nt: TGTGCCAGCAGTCCCGGGAGGTCGGTCTACAATGAGCAGTTCTTC
j_call: TRBJ2-1
clone_size: NA
d_call: TRBD2
v_call: TRBV6-2/TRBV6-3

cdr3_aa: CASSFLRDGAYEQYF
cdr3_nt: TGTGCCAGCAGTTTCTTGCGGGACGGAGCCTACGAGCAGTACTTC
j_call: TRBJ2-7
clone_size: many
d_call: NA
v_call: TRBV27

cdr3_aa: CASSLIPDGGANVLTF
cdr3_nt: TGTGCCAGCAGCTTAATTCCGGATGGGGGGGCCAACGTCCTGACTTTC
j_call: TRBJ2-6
clone_size: few
d_call: NA
v_call: TRBV7-3

cdr3_aa: CASSQDWTDSYEQYF
cdr3_nt: TGTGCCAGCAGCCAAGATTGGACAGACTCCTACGAGCAGTACTTC
j_call: TRBJ2-7
clone_size: NA
d_call: NA
v_call: TRBV14

cdr3_aa: CASSQDLAGDEQYF
cdr3_nt: TGTGCCAGCAGCCAAGATCTTGCGGGGGACGAGCAGTACTTC
j_call: TRBJ2-7
clone_size: few
d_call: NA
v_call: TRBV3-2

cdr3_aa: CASSFRRGEETQYF
cdr3_nt: TGTGCCAGCAGCTTCCGACGCGGGGAAGAGACCCAGTACTTC
j_call: TRBJ2-5
clone_size: few
d_call: NA
v_call: TRBV7-9

cdr3_aa: CASSLPGVNEQFF
cdr3_nt: TGTGCCAGCAGCTTACCCGGGGTCAATGAGCAGTTCTTC
j_call: TRBJ2-1
clone_size: NA
d_call: NA
v_call: TRBV11-2

cdr3_aa: CASSYVSGVWGTQYF
cdr3_nt: TGTGCCAGCAGTTACGTCAGCGGGGTCTGGGGGACCCAGTACTTC
j_call: TRBJ2-5
clone_size: once
d_call: TRBD2
v_call: TRBV6-2/TRBV6-3

cdr3_aa: CASSHSGGGNYEQYF
cdr3_nt: TGTGCCAGCAGCCACTCCGGGGGAGGGAACTACGAGCAGTACTTC
j_call: TRBJ2-7
clone_size: few
d_call: TRBD2
v_call: TRBV7-2

cdr3_aa: CASRVYGDSQETQYF
cdr3_nt: TGCGCCAGCAGAGTCTATGGGGACAGCCAAGAGACCCAGTACTTC
j_call: TRBJ2-5
clone_size: few
d_call: TRBD1
v_call: TRBV5-1

cdr3_aa: CASTENRAGQGYIYGYTF
cdr3_nt: TGTGCCAGTACCGAAAACCGGGCAGGGCAGGGATACATCTATGGCTACACCTTC
j_call: TRBJ1-2
clone_size: NA
d_call: NA
v_call: TRBV19

cdr3_aa: CSASGIVDTQYF
cdr3_nt: TGCAGTGCTAGCGGGATAGTGGATACGCAGTATTTT
j_call: TRBJ2-3
clone_size: many
d_call: NA
v_call: TRBV20-1

cdr3_aa: CASSYSPGTAPSGANVLTF
cdr3_nt: TGTGCCAGCAGCTATTCTCCCGGGACGGCGCCCTCTGGGGCCAACGTCCTGACTTTC
j_call: TRBJ2-6
clone_size: NA
d_call: NA
v_call: TRBV7-2

cdr3_aa: CASATGMNTEAFF
cdr3_nt: TGTGCCAGTGCGACAGGGATGAACACTGAAGCTTTCTTT
j_call: TRBJ1-1
clone_size: NA
d_call: TRBD1
v_call: TRBV19

cdr3_aa: CASSLARGGMNTEAFF
cdr3_nt: TGTGCCAGCAGTTTAGCGCGAGGAGGGATGAACACTGAAGCTTTCTTT
j_call: TRBJ1-1
clone_size: few
d_call: NA
v_call: TRBV12-3/TRBV12-4

cdr3_aa: CASRVTGDSYEQYF
cdr3_nt: TGTGCCAGCAGGGTGACAGGGGATTCCTACGAGCAGTACTTC
j_call: TRBJ2-7
clone_size: NA
d_call: TRBD1
v_call: TRBV7-2

cdr3_aa: CASSEAGGRYQPQHF
cdr3_nt: TGTGCCAGCAGTGAGGCAGGGGGCAGATATCAGCCCCAGCATTTT
j_call: TRBJ1-5
clone_size: NA
d_call: TRBD1
v_call: TRBV6-1

cdr3_aa: CASSMNMNTEAFF
cdr3_nt: TGTGCCAGCAGCATGAACATGAACACTGAAGCTTTCTTT
j_call: TRBJ1-1
clone_size: few
d_call: NA
v_call: TRBV11-2

cdr3_aa: CASSLGTGTNTEAFF
cdr3_nt: TGTGCCAGCAGCTTGGGGACAGGGACGAACACTGAAGCTTTCTTT
j_call: TRBJ1-1
clone_size: many
d_call: TRBD1
v_call: TRBV11-1

cdr3_aa: CASSWDFTGELFF
cdr3_nt: TGCGCCAGCAGCTGGGACTTCACCGGGGAGCTGTTTTTT
j_call: TRBJ2-2
clone_size: few
d_call: NA
v_call: TRBV5-1

cdr3_aa: CASSVVPGTQETQYF
cdr3_nt: TGTGCCAGCAGCGTAGTTCCCGGGACCCAAGAGACCCAGTACTTC
j_call: TRBJ2-5
clone_size: few
d_call: NA
v_call: TRBV9

cdr3_aa: CASSKDSYGYTF
cdr3_nt: TGTGCCAGCAGTAAGGACAGTTACGGCTACACCTTC
j_call: TRBJ1-2
clone_size: few
d_call: NA
v_call: TRBV12-3/TRBV12-4

cdr3_aa: CASSSTSGTGREQYF
cdr3_nt: TGTGCCAGCAGTTCTACTAGCGGAACCGGGCGCGAGCAGTACTTC
j_call: TRBJ2-7
clone_size: NA
d_call: TRBD2
v_call: TRBV6-2/TRBV6-3

cdr3_aa: CASSPPGRTEAFF
cdr3_nt: TGTGCCAGCTCACCACCGGGACGCACTGAAGCTTTCTTT
j_call: TRBJ1-1
clone_size: many
d_call: NA
v_call: TRBV18

cdr3_aa: CASSHPGGASAYEQYF
cdr3_nt: TGCGCCAGCAGCCACCCTGGGGGAGCCTCAGCATACGAGCAGTACTTC
j_call: TRBJ2-7
clone_size: NA
d_call: NA
v_call: TRBV4-1

cdr3_aa: CSATGLAGVDTQYF
cdr3_nt: TGCAGTGCTACGGGACTAGCGGGAGTGGATACGCAGTATTTT
j_call: TRBJ2-3
clone_size: NA
d_call: TRBD2
v_call: TRBV20-1

cdr3_aa: CSASSEDPYNSPLHF
cdr3_nt: TGCAGTGCTTCGTCGGAGGACCCCTATAATTCACCCCTCCACTTT
j_call: TRBJ1-6
clone_size: once
d_call: NA
v_call: TRBV20-1

cdr3_aa: CSVEGREGYTF
cdr3_nt: TGCAGCGTTGAAGGGCGTGAGGGCTACACCTTC
j_call: TRBJ1-2
clone_size: few
d_call: NA
v_call: TRBV29-1

cdr3_aa: CASSSDRAPGEQYF
cdr3_nt: TGTGCCAGCAGTTCGGACAGGGCCCCCGGCGAGCAGTACTTC
j_call: TRBJ2-7
clone_size: many
d_call: TRBD1
v_call: TRBV12-3/TRBV12-4